This is a list of T cell receptor beta chains from one sample in a study of blood T cell repertoires in COVID-19. Sequenced by immunoSEQ multiplex PCR; TCRdb stores in-frame clones only, minus some. The repertoire holds 93,000 or so clones, 84% seen once, with 10% to 15% in the top ten. Input material: peripheral blood. The source is a human donor in a cohort sampled during active or convalescent COVID-19. Each CDR3 is given with its conserved first and last residue. The order of the fields is D gene, J gene, V gene, clone size, CDR3 DNA, CDR3 protein. The D gene is left open where the match is weak. The size field is filled for only some rows; it gives once, few, many or a size class.

NA	TRBJ1-2	TRBV12-2	NA	TGTGCAAGTCGCTTAGCTACTCCGGAGGGTGCTAACTATGGCTACACCTTC	CASRLATPEGANYGYTF
NA	TRBJ1-2	TRBV9	NA	TGTGCCAGCAGCGCGCTAATGGACTATGGCTACACCTTC	CASSALMDYGYTF
NA	TRBJ2-5	TRBV24-1	NA	TGTGCCACCAGTGACCAAAGCAGGGAGACCCAGTACTTC	CATSDQSRETQYF
TRBD2	TRBJ2-3	TRBV11-3	once	TGTGCCAGCAGCTTAGGGACTAGCGGGGGTGGAACAGATACGCAGTATTTT	CASSLGTSGGGTDTQYF
TRBD1	TRBJ2-7	TRBV11-3	NA	TGTGCCAGCAGCTTACGGGACAGGCCCTACGAGCAGTACTTC	CASSLRDRPYEQYF
NA	TRBJ1-1	TRBV12-5	once	TGTGCTAGTGCCCTCCGGGGTAGAGGGACTGAAGCTTTCTTT	CASALRGRGTEAFF
NA	TRBJ2-7	TRBV28	NA	TGTGCCAGCACCTCTCAAGGAAGGGGGGGGGCCTACGAGCAGTACTTC	CASTSQGRGGAYEQYF
NA	TRBJ2-7	TRBV6-6	NA	TGTGCCAGCAGCTTACAGGAACCCTACGAGCAGTACTTC	CASSLQEPYEQYF
NA	TRBJ2-5	TRBV7-2	NA	TGTGCCAGCAGCCTCGAAGCGGGGACAAGCCGGACCCAGTACTTC	CASSLEAGTSRTQYF
NA	TRBJ2-5	TRBV29-1	NA	TGCAGCGCTACCCAGGTAGAGACCCAGTACTTC	CSATQVETQYF
NA	TRBJ1-2	TRBV6-5	NA	TGTGCCAGCAGTTCCGACTCCTGGCTCGGCTACACCTTC	CASSSDSWLGYTF
TRBD1	TRBJ2-7	TRBV6-5	NA	TGTGCCAGCAGTTACCCGGGACAGGGTGCCCACGAGCAGTACTTC	CASSYPGQGAHEQYF
TRBD1	TRBJ1-3	TRBV19	once	TGTGCCAGTGGTAGCTTCAGGGGGCCAGGAAACACCATATATTTT	CASGSFRGPGNTIYF
TRBD1	TRBJ1-4	TRBV5-6	NA	TGTGCCAGCAGTTCGACAGGGGAAACTAATGAAAAACTGTTTTTT	CASSSTGETNEKLFF
TRBD1	TRBJ1-1	TRBV12-3/TRBV12-4	NA	TGTGCCAGCAGTCCCAGACAGGGGGCTGAAGCTTTCTTT	CASSPRQGAEAFF
NA	TRBJ1-2	TRBV30	NA	TGTGCCTGGAATCGGCGCGCGGATTATGGCTACACCTTC	CAWNRRADYGYTF
TRBD1	TRBJ1-2	TRBV6-6	NA	TGTGCCAGCAGTTACTCGATGGAGGGGGCGTCGGGTGGCTACACCTTC	CASSYSMEGASGGYTF
NA	TRBJ1-1	TRBV4-1	NA	TGCGCCAGCAGCCAAGATCCCAGGGGCCAAGCTTTCTTT	CASSQDPRGQAFF
NA	TRBJ1-2	TRBV27	NA	TGTGCCAGCAGTTCTTCAGGGCTTGGCTACACCTTC	CASSSSGLGYTF
NA	TRBJ2-5	TRBV5-1	NA	TGCGCCAGCAGCTTGGGGTGGGGGGACCACCAAGAGACCCAGTACTTC	CASSLGWGDHQETQYF
NA	TRBJ1-2	TRBV5-1	NA	TGCGCCAGCAGCGCGGGATATTATGGCTACACCTTC	CASSAGYYGYTF
NA	TRBJ2-7	TRBV20-1	NA	TGCAGTGCTAGTTCCGGGTACGAGCAGTACTTC	CSASSGYEQYF
NA	TRBJ2-3	TRBV5-1	NA	TGCGCCAGCAGCCGGGACTCCCACGCCGCAGATACGCAGTATTTT	CASSRDSHAADTQYF
TRBD1	TRBJ1-4	TRBV11-3	few	TGTGCCAGCAGCTTAATACAGGGGCCGGGGGAAAAACTGTTTTTT	CASSLIQGPGEKLFF
NA	TRBJ2-7	TRBV7-6	NA	TGTGCCAGCAGCCCCGAACAGGGTTACGAGCAGTACTTC	CASSPEQGYEQYF
NA	TRBJ2-1	TRBV3-1/TRBV3-2	NA	TGTGCCAGCAGCCAGGTAGGGGGAACCTACAATGAGCAGTTCTTC	CASSQVGGTYNEQFF
NA	TRBJ1-1	TRBV3-1/TRBV3-2	NA	TGTGCCAGCAGCCCCACAGGGCCGAACACTGAAGCTTTCTTT	CASSPTGPNTEAFF
NA	TRBJ2-3	TRBV11-3	NA	TGTGCCAGCAGCAAACTCCAGGGGCGTACGCAGTATTTT	CASSKLQGRTQYF
NA	TRBJ1-1	TRBV9	few	TGTGCCAGCAGCGTAGACGGGTACACTGAAGCTTTCTTT	CASSVDGYTEAFF
NA	TRBJ1-4	TRBV6-5	NA	TGTGCCAGCAGCCCCGGACTCCCCGAAGAAAAACTGTTTTTT	CASSPGLPEEKLFF
NA	TRBJ2-5	TRBV20-1	NA	TGCAGTGCTAGTTCCGAGTGGTCAGAGACCCAGTACTTC	CSASSEWSETQYF
NA	TRBJ2-7	TRBV19	NA	TGTGCCAGTAGTATCGGACAGAGCTCCTACGAGCAGTACTTC	CASSIGQSSYEQYF
NA	TRBJ2-5	TRBV27	NA	TGTGCCAGCAGTTTGTTCGGGGAGACCCAGTACTTC	CASSLFGETQYF
NA	TRBJ2-3	TRBV4-1	few	TGCGCCAGCAGCCAATACGACCCCGGCGGCCACACAGATACGCAGTATTTT	CASSQYDPGGHTDTQYF
NA	TRBJ1-5	TRBV24-1	NA	TGTGCCACCAGTGATTTGCATATGTCAGAATATCATAGCAATCAGCCCCAGCATTTT	CATSDLHMSEYHSNQPQHF
TRBD1	TRBJ1-2	TRBV27	NA	TGTGCCAGCAGTTTATCTTGGGGACAGGGAGGTGGCTACACCTTC	CASSLSWGQGGGYTF
NA	TRBJ2-2	TRBV11-3	NA	TGTGCCAGCATGGTAGGCGGCCGGGACACCGGGGAGCTGTTTTTT	CASMVGGRDTGELFF
NA	TRBJ1-1	TRBV6-2/TRBV6-3	NA	TGTGCCAGCAGTCGTCCCTCAACTGTGAACACTGAAGCTTTCTTT	CASSRPSTVNTEAFF
NA	TRBJ1-2	TRBV5-6	NA	TGTGCCAGCAGCTCTTGGACAGCCACCTTCGATGGCTACACCTTC	CASSSWTATFDGYTF
NA	TRBJ1-2	TRBV18	NA	TGTGCCAGCTCACCCGAGACAGGAAGGAATGGCTACACCTTC	CASSPETGRNGYTF
TRBD1	TRBJ1-5	TRBV18	NA	TGTGCCAGCTCAATACAGGGGTTTAGCAATCAGCCCCAGCATTTT	CASSIQGFSNQPQHF
NA	TRBJ2-7	TRBV6-1	few	TGTGCCAGCAGTGAGGGCTTCCTATACGAGCAGTACTTC	CASSEGFLYEQYF
NA	TRBJ2-3	TRBV24-1	few	TGTGCCACCAGTGATCCTCGGACAGCTAGCACAGATACGCAGTATTTT	CATSDPRTASTDTQYF
TRBD2	TRBJ2-3	TRBV10-3	NA	TGTGCCATCAAAGCTAGCGGCTACACAGATACGCAGTATTTT	CAIKASGYTDTQYF
NA	TRBJ2-7	TRBV2	many	TGTGCCAGCCACCAGGGCTACGAGCAGTACTTC	CASHQGYEQYF
TRBD1	TRBJ1-5	TRBV19	NA	TGTGCCAGTAGTGATACAGGGGCTTTTAATCAGCCCCAGCATTTT	CASSDTGAFNQPQHF
TRBD2	TRBJ2-1	TRBV7-3	NA	TGTGCCAGCAGCTTAAAGCTCTCCGGTAGCGGGGGGTTTTCTGGTGAGCAGTTCTTC	CASSLKLSGSGGFSGEQFF
NA	TRBJ1-3	TRBV20-1	once	TGCAGTGCTGGGGGGGGAAACACCATATATTTT	CSAGGGNTIYF
TRBD1	TRBJ2-1	TRBV18	NA	TGTGCCAGCTCACGGGACAGGGGGGAAAGTGAGCAGTTCTTC	CASSRDRGESEQFF
TRBD1	TRBJ2-7	TRBV10-3	NA	TGTGCCGGAGGACAGGGCGAAAGGGACTACGAGCAGTACTTC	CAGGQGERDYEQYF
TRBD2	TRBJ2-7	TRBV25-1	NA	TGTGCCAGCAGTGGTCGGACTAGCGGGCCCTACGAGCAGTACTTC	CASSGRTSGPYEQYF
NA	TRBJ2-7	TRBV2	NA	TGTGCCAGCAGTGAAACAGGGTTCTACGAGCAGTACTTC	CASSETGFYEQYF
NA	TRBJ2-3	TRBV7-7	few	TGTGCTAGCACCCCCGGGCGCGGGCCCAGCGATACGCAGTATTTT	CASTPGRGPSDTQYF